This TCR beta chain was identified in a study of early T cells in non-severe SARS-CoV-2 infection. Tagging with unique molecular identifiers was applied to individual cDNA molecules. In TCRdb, the 5' RACE reads were re-called with MiXCR into one record per CDR3 protein. The data contain some 35,000 distinct CDR3 sequences, around 4% of them singletons. V lost 4 bases to trimming and J lost 0 bases; unmatched junction nucleotides: 8. Germline lookup yields CDR1 MNHEY and CDR2 SVGEGT. The length of the CDR3 is 16 residues. This clonotype was detected only a few times. This clonotype was sampled from an adult who was a healthcare worker with PCR-confirmed SARS-CoV-2 infection or an uninfected control (not recorded which). This sequence joins TRBV6-2 or TRBV6-3 and TRBJ2-7, with TRBD1 matching 8 bases. What was sequenced was whole blood. As DNA, the CDR3 is TGTGCCAGCAGTTCAATCGGACAGGGCACCTCCTACGAGCAGTACTTC. Encoded protein: CASSSIGQGTSYEQYF.